This T cell receptor beta chain is from a study of blood T cell repertoires in COVID-19. About the study: Spain, Italy and the United States supplied samples that represented acute and convalescent COVID-19. PBMCs, B-cell-depleted T cells, or T cells were the source of the cDNA or gDNA that made up the material.

The V and J ends lost 0 bases and 3 bases respectively, with 11 bases between them. The CDR3 length is 15 residues. Germline CDR1 reads SGHRS; CDR2 reads YFSETQ. Methods used by the authors: By means of reference gene primer amplification, nucleated cell counts were estimated. The method was immunoSEQ multiplex PCR; TCRdb's version includes in-frame clones alone and lacks a portion of them. That table furnishes V, J and clone size, whereas the DNA furnished D and trimming. Of 90,000 to 150,000 clones listed, 65% to 90% are singletons. The source material was peripheral blood. V and J are TRBV5-1 and TRBJ2-3; D call uncertain. This TCR came from an elderly man with acute or convalescent COVID-19. DNA for the CDR3: TGCGCCAGCAGCTTGGACCCAGGAAGGACAGATACGCAGTATTTT. This translates into CASSLDPGRTDTQYF.